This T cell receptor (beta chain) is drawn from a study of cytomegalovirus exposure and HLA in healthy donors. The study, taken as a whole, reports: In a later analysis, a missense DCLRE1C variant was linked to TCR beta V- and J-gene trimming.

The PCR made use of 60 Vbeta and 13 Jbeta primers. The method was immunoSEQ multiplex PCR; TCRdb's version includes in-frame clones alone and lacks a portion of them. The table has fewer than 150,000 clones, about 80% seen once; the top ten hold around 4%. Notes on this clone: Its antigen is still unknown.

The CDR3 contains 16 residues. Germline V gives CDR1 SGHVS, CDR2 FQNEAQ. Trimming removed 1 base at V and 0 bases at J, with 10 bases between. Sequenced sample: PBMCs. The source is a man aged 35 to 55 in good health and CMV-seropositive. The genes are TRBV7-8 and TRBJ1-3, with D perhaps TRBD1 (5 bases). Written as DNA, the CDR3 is TGTGCCAGCAGCTTAGAGGGGTTCGGCTCTGGAAACACCATATATTTT. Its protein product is CASSLEGFGSGNTIYF. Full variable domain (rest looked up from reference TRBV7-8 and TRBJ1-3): GAGVSQSPRYKVAKRGQDVALRCDPISGHVSLFWYQQALGQGPEFLTYFQNEAQLDKSGLPSDRFFAERPEGSVSTLKIQRTQQEDSAVYLCASSLEGFGSGNTIYFGEGSWLTVV.